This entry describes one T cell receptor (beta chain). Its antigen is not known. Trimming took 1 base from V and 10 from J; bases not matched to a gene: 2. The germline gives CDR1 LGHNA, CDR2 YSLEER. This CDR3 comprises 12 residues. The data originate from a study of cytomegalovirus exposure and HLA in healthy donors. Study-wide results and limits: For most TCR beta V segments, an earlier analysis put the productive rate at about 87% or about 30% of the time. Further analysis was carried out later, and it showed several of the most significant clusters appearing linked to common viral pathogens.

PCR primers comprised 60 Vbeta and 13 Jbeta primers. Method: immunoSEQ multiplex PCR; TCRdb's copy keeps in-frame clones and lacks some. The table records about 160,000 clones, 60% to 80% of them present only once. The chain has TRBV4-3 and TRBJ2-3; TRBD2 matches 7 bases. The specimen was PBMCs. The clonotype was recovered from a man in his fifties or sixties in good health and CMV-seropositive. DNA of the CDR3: TGCGCCAGCAGCCAAGCGGGGGGTCCGCAGTATTTT. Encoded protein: CASSQAGGPQYF.